The clone carrying this T cell receptor beta chain was detected ten times or more. This sample stems from a study of T cell repertoires in cytomegalovirus infection. Trimming removed 3 bases at V and 8 bases at J, with 14 bases between. CDR1 and CDR2 (germline): DFQATT, SNEGSKA (reference sequence). The CDR3 has 13 amino acids. TCRdb processed the reads anew with MiXCR; each CDR3 protein has one entry. The repertoire holds around 450,000 distinct CDR3 sequences, with around 11% as singletons. The chain links TRBV20-1 to TRBJ2-1, with D tentatively TRBD1 or TRBD2 (5 bases each). This TCR was sampled from a human donor in good health (CMV status not recorded). Some clones in this sample may be carry-over from other donors' samples. The sample consisted of PBMCs. CDR3: CSASGGWGYEQFF. In DNA form, the CDR3 reads TGCAGTGCTAGCGGCGGGTGGGGCTATGAGCAGTTCTTC.